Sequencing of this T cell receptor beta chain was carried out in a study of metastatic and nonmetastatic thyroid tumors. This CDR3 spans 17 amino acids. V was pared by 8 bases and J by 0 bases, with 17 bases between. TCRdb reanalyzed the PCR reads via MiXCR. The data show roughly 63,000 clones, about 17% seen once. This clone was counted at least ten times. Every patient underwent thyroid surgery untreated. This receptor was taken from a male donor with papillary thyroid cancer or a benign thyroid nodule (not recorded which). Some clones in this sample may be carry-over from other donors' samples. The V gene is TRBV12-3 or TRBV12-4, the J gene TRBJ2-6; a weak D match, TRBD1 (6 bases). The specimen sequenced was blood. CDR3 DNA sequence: TGTGCCAGCCTCACCGGGACACCAGACTCTGGGGCCAACGTCCTGACTTTC. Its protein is CASLTGTPDSGANVLTF.